These 27 T cell receptor beta chains came from one sample sequenced in a study of blood T cell repertoires in COVID-19. Some clones are missing from TCRdb's copy, which holds only in-frame ones; the method was immunoSEQ multiplex PCR. The data contain about 360,000 clones, more than 75% of them singletons. Sequences were obtained from peripheral blood. These receptor sequences come from a human donor with acute or convalescent COVID-19. The donor label of this sample is uncertain.

The chain employs TRBV5-6 and TRBJ1-1, with D maybe TRBD1 (6 bases). This CDR3 is built from 15 residues. Germline loops: CDR1 SGHDT, CDR2 YYEEEE. Trimming took off 1 base at V and 1 base at J, with 11 bases between the two ends. CDR3 in amino acids: CASSLHGGANTEAFF. Written as DNA, the CDR3 is TGTGCCAGCAGCTTGCATGGGGGCGCGAACACTGAAGCTTTCTTT. Full variable domain (rest looked up from reference TRBV5-6 and TRBJ1-1): DAGVTQSPTHLIKTRGQQVTLRCSPKSGHDTVSWYQQALGQGPQFIFQYYEEEERQRGNFPDRFSGHQFPNYSSELNVNALLLGDSALYLCASSLHGGANTEAFFGQGTRLTVV.

Here the CDR3 DNA reads TGTGCCAGCAGCTTAGGGACAGGGCTTAGCAATCAGCCCCAGCATTTT. Its protein is CASSLGTGLSNQPQHF. The genes are TRBV11-2 and TRBJ1-5, with 8 bases fitting TRBD1. The V segment lost 1 base and the J segment 0 bases; nucleotides outside the gene matches: 2. Germline V gives CDR1 SGHAT, CDR2 FQNNGV. The CDR3 extends over 16 amino acids.

The chain combines TRBV5-4 with TRBJ2-3; D is perhaps TRBD2 (5 bases). V shed 3 bases and J shed 14 bases, with 19 bases lying between them. This CDR3 comprises 13 residues. Germline CDR1 reads SGHNT; CDR2 reads YYREEE (reference sequence). This chain's CDR3 is CASSWDSSTRWYF. Written as DNA, the CDR3 is TGTGCCAGCAGCTGGGATTCTAGCACGCGGTGGTATTTT.

The DNA of the CDR3 is TGTGCCAGCAGCTTACAGGGCCTCAATTCACCCCTCCACTTT. Translating gives CASSLQGLNSPLHF. The V gene is TRBV7-6, the J gene TRBJ1-6; D possibly corresponds to TRBD1 (5 bases). V gave up 2 bases and J gave up 7 bases, with 9 bases separating them. The CDR3 covers 14 residues. Germline V gene sequence: CDR1 SGHVS, CDR2 FNYEAQ.

V and J are TRBV6-4 and TRBJ1-6, with D unclear. Trimming shortened V by 8 bases and J by 5 bases, and 10 bases separated the two germline ends. The CDR3 length is 13 residues. The germline CDR1 and CDR2 sequences are MRHNA and SNTAGT. The CDR3, as DNA: TGTGCCAGCGGGCCCGGGGATAATTCACCCCTCCACTTT. This gives the protein CASGPGDNSPLHF.

The V call is TRBV14, the J call TRBJ2-3, with 12 bases lining up with TRBD1. The germline gives CDR1 SGHDN, CDR2 FVKESK. J lost 2 bases, V lost 0 bases, and 18 bases had no gene match. There are 22 residues in the CDR3. CDR3 in amino acids: CASSQEASWDRGRLGATDTQYF. DNA of the CDR3: TGTGCCAGCAGCCAAGAAGCCTCGTGGGACAGGGGGCGGCTAGGGGCCACAGATACGCAGTATTTT.

This clone showed up just once. V gene TRBV19 combines with J gene TRBJ2-6; 7 bases fit TRBD1. Germline V gives CDR1 LNHDA, CDR2 SQIVND (reference sequence). J was trimmed by 0 bases and V by 5 bases; bases with no gene match: 10. This CDR3 comprises 18 residues. The DNA of the CDR3 is TGTGCCAGTAGTCCCAGGACAGGTCCCCTCTCTGGGGCCAACGTCCTGACTTTC. Amino acid sequence: CASSPRTGPLSGANVLTF.

In this sample, this clone turned up once. This chain joins TRBV29-1 and TRBJ2-2; TRBD1 aligns across 9 bases. The CDR3 is 14 amino acids. CDR1 and CDR2 (germline): SQVTM, ANQGSEA. V dropped 4 bases and J dropped 6; count of bases not matched to a gene: 6. DNA of the CDR3: TGCAGCGTTGTCGGGGACAGGGTTGCCGGGGAGCTGTTTTTT. This gives the protein CSVVGDRVAGELFF.

This chain joins TRBV27 and TRBJ2-7; 9 bases match TRBD2. J was trimmed by 7 bases and V by 0 bases; bases with no gene match: 13. The CDR3 extends over 17 amino acids. Germline assignment: CDR1 MNHEY and CDR2 SMNVEV (reference sequence). CDR3 sequence: CASSLSSLTSGFWEQYF. The DNA for the CDR3 is TGTGCCAGCAGTTTATCGTCCTTGACTAGCGGTTTCTGGGAGCAGTACTTC.

This clone was observed once. This chain joins TRBV20-1 and TRBJ2-5; 11 bases align to TRBD2. The CDR3 has 18 amino acids. After removal of 3 bases from V and 7 bases from J, the junction contained 19 bases not matched to a gene. Germline V gene sequence: CDR1 DFQATT, CDR2 SNEGSKA (reference sequence). CDR3 sequence (DNA): TGCAGTGCTAGTGTAGGGACGACTAGCGGGGCCACGTGGGGGACCCAGTACTTC. Encoded protein: CSASVGTTSGATWGTQYF.

The rearrangement uses TRBV2 and TRBJ2-5; maybe TRBD1 (6 bases). The CDR3 consists of 15 residues. V shed 3 bases and J shed 1 base, with 12 bases lying between them. The germline V gene has CDR1 SNHLY and CDR2 FYNNEI. The CDR3 region has the DNA TGTGCCAGCAGTGATTTAAGGGGGTCCCAAGAGACCCAGTACTTC. Translating it yields CASSDLRGSQETQYF.

In this sample, this clone turned up a few times. This sequence joins TRBV6-5 and TRBJ1-4, with 7 bases fitting TRBD1. CDR1 and CDR2 (germline): MNHEY, SVGAGI. Losses at the gene ends were 6 bases for V and 0 bases for J; bases not matched to a gene: 4. The CDR3 contains 15 residues. CDR3 sequence: CASRKDRATNEKLFF. The CDR3 DNA is TGTGCCAGCAGAAAAGACAGGGCAACTAATGAAAAACTGTTTTTT.

The chain combines TRBV7-2 with TRBJ1-1; D possibly corresponds to TRBD1 (5 bases). The V and J ends lost 3 bases and 2 bases respectively, with 10 bases between them. The CDR3 has 14 residues. The V gene's germline CDR1 is SGHTA and CDR2 FQGNSA. The CDR3, as DNA: TGTGCCAGCAGCTTTTCAGGGATTAACACTGAAGCTTTCTTT. Translation gives CASSFSGINTEAFF.

The CDR3 protein is CASSPGGARGNTIYF. The CDR3 bases are TGTGCCAGTAGTCCAGGGGGCGCTCGTGGAAACACCATATATTTT. V gene TRBV19 combines with J gene TRBJ1-3; 8 bases are a match to TRBD1. This CDR3 has 15 residues. V dropped 5 bases and J dropped 3; count of bases not matched to a gene: 6. Germline-derived CDR1 and CDR2 are LNHDA and SQIVND (reference sequence).

This chain uses TRBV4-2 with TRBJ2-1; 7 nucleotides match TRBD2. J gave up 0 bases and V 1 base, and 6 bases lay outside the gene matches. CDR3 length: 17 residues. Germline V gene sequence: CDR1 LGHNA, CDR2 YNFKEQ. The CDR3 is CASSQGVGGSSYNEQFF. In DNA, the CDR3 is TGTGCCAGCAGCCAAGGGGTGGGCGGGAGCTCCTACAATGAGCAGTTCTTC.

The chain employs TRBV29-1 and TRBJ1-2; TRBD1 matches at 9 bases. The trim removed 7 bases at V and 7 bases at J, leaving 4 bases unmatched. The germline V gene encodes CDR1 SQVTM and CDR2 ANQGSEA. The CDR3 loop spans 11 amino acids. The CDR3 DNA follows: TGCAGCGACCGGACAGGGGCTGGCTACACCTTC. This translates into CSDRTGAGYTF.

V gene TRBV18 combines with J gene TRBJ1-1; D is ambiguous. V lost 3 bases, J lost 0 bases, and 8 bases lay in between. The CDR3 extends over 14 amino acids. The germline V gene encodes CDR1 KGHSH and CDR2 LQKENI. CDR3 protein: CASSPEVLNTEAFF. Written as DNA, the CDR3 is TGTGCCAGCTCACCGGAGGTCCTGAACACTGAAGCTTTCTTT.

The V call is TRBV19, the J call TRBJ1-5, with TRBD1 matching over 9 bases. Germline values: CDR1 LNHDA, CDR2 SQIVND (reference sequence). The CDR3 is 15 amino acids. Germline trimming cut 5 bases from V and 5 bases from J; bases unmatched to any gene: 7. The DNA for the CDR3 is TGTGCCAGTAGTTTATACAGGGGGCAAGATCAGCCCCAGCATTTT. Translation gives CASSLYRGQDQPQHF.

The rearrangement joins TRBV18 to TRBJ1-2; D is perhaps TRBD1 (5 bases). The V and J ends lost 1 base and 3 bases respectively, with 18 bases between them. CDR3 length: 17 residues. Germline V gene lookup returns CDR1 KGHSH and CDR2 LQKENI. CDR3 nucleotides: TGTGCCAGCTCACCACAGCTTGGGGGGAGCAGGGACTATGGCTACACCTTC. This encodes CASSPQLGGSRDYGYTF.

The chain links TRBV21-1 to TRBJ2-1; the D call of TRBD1 is as the table states it, not checked on the DNA. TRBV21-1 is a known pseudogene. This CDR3 is 15 amino acids long. CDR3 DNA sequence: TGTGCCAGCAGCAAAGTGACGGACACCTACAATGAGCAGTTCTTC. It specifies CASSKVTDTYNEQFF.

The CDR3 region has the DNA TGTGCCAGCAGCTGTAACCCGCGGGCAGGAAGTAGATGGCAGCCCCAGCATTTT. This encodes CASSCNPRAGSRWQPQHF. This chain connects TRBV7-6 to TRBJ1-5, with D unresolved. Trimming cost V 4 bases and J 7 bases, with 26 bases left between them. CDR3 length: 18 residues. The V gene's germline CDR1 is SGHVS and CDR2 FNYEAQ.

V usage is TRBV7-9 and J usage is TRBJ2-3; 7 positions agree with TRBD1. This CDR3 is 16 amino acids long. Germline loops: CDR1 SEHNR, CDR2 FQNEAQ (reference sequence). Trimming took 3 bases from V and 0 from J; bases not matched to a gene: 6. CDR3 coding DNA: TGTGCCAGCAGCTTTGGACAGGCTACTAGCACAGATACGCAGTATTTT. It yields the protein CASSFGQATSTDTQYF.

This clone was detected once. The chain has TRBV11-3 and TRBJ2-7, with a tentative D call TRBD2 (7 bases). Trimming removed 5 bases from V and 3 bases from J, with 14 bases in between. The CDR3 contains 14 residues. Germline V gives CDR1 SGHNT, CDR2 YENEEA. In nucleotides, the CDR3 is TGTGCCAGCAGCCCATCAGGGGACTACTACGAGCAGTACTTC. The encoded protein is CASSPSGDYYEQYF. The complete variable domain, with remaining parts taken from reference TRBV11-3 and TRBJ2-7, reads EAGVVQSPRYKIIEKKQPVAFWCNPISGHNTLYWYLQNLGQGPELLIRYENEEAVDDSQLPKDRFSAERLKGVDSTLKIQPAELGDSAVYLCASSPSGDYYEQYFGPGTRLTVT.

The chain employs TRBV3-1 (or the pseudogene TRBV3-2) and TRBJ2-1, with TRBD2 identical over 16 bases. The CDR3 is made up of 13 amino acids. Germline trimming cut 4 bases from V and 14 bases from J; bases unmatched to any gene: 2. Per germline, CDR1 LGHDT and CDR2 YNNKEL (reference sequence). Written as DNA, the CDR3 is TGTGCCAGCAGCCGGGGACTAGCGGGGGGGAAGTTCTTC. Residues: CASSRGLAGGKFF.

V gene TRBV6-5 combines with J gene TRBJ1-1, with unresolved D. From germline, CDR1 is MNHEY and CDR2 SVGAGI. V was pared by 3 bases and J by 0 bases, with 5 bases between. The CDR3 totals 13 residues. The CDR3 region has the DNA TGTGCCAGCAGTTATGCGGTGAACACTGAAGCTTTCTTT. Protein sequence: CASSYAVNTEAFF.

The chain joins TRBV5-5 to TRBJ2-2; 7 bases fit TRBD2. Trimming removed 0 bases from V and 4 bases from J; junction bases left unmatched: 6. CDR1 is SGHKS and CDR2 is YYEKEE in the germline V gene (reference sequence). The CDR3 length is 16 residues. CDR3 nucleotides: TGTGCCAGCAGCTTGGGGGAGGGCCGAGGCACCGGGGAGCTGTTTTTT. Amino acids: CASSLGEGRGTGELFF.

The chain combines TRBV2 with TRBJ1-5; no firm D call. CDR1 is SNHLY, CDR2 FYNNEI, per germline. CDR3 length: 12 amino acids. Trimming stripped 7 bases from V and 5 bases from J, with 9 bases between. The CDR3 reads CASTVDYQPQHF. The CDR3 nucleotides read TGTGCCAGCACTGTAGATTATCAGCCCCAGCATTTT.